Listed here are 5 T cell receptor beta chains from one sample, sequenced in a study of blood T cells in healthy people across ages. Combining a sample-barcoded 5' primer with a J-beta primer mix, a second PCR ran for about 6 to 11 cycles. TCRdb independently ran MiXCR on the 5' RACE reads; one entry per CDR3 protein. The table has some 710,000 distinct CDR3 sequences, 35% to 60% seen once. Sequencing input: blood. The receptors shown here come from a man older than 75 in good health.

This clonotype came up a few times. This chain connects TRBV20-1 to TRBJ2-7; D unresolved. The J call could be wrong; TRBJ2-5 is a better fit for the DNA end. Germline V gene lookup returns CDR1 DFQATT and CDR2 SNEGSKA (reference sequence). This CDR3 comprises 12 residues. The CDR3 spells CSAVTSLETQYF. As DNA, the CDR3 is TGCAGTGCTGTCACATCATTAGAGACCCAGTACTTC.

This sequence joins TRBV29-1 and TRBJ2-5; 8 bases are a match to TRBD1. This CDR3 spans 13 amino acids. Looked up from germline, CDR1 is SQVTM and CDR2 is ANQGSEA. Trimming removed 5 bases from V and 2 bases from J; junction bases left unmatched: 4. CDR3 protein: CSVRDRQQETQYF. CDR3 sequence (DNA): TGCAGCGTTAGGGACAGGCAGCAAGAGACCCAGTACTTC.

The CDR3 DNA sequence: TGCGCCAGCAGCTTGGTGGGGACTCAGGGTGAGCAGTTCTTC. Its translation is CASSLVGTQGEQFF. V usage is TRBV5-1 and J usage is TRBJ2-1; D might be TRBD2 (6 bases). Germline V gives CDR1 SGHRS, CDR2 YFSETQ. The V gene lost 0 bases and the J gene lost 9 bases, with 13 bases spanning the gap. The CDR3 consists of 14 residues.

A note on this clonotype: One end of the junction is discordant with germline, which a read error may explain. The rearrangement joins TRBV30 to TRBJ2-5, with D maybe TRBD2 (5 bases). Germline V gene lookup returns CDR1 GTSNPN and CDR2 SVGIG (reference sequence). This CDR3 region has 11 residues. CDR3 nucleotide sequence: TGTGCCGGGAGTAGTTTAAGGGAGCAGTACTTC. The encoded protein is CAGSSLREQYF.

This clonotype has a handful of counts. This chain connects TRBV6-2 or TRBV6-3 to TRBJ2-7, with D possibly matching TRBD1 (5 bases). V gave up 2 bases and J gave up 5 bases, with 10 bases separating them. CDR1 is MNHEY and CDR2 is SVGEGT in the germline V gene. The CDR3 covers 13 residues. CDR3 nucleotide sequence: TGTGCCAGCAGTTACGTAGGGGTCAACGAGCAGTACTTC. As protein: CASSYVGVNEQYF.